The subject of this entry is one TCR beta chain. The antigen it binds to is not known. No base qualities exist here, and no much larger clone lies one base off it. This sample was taken from a study of cytomegalovirus exposure and HLA in healthy donors (TCRdb year 2017). About the investigation overall: A later analysis indicated that the 130 or so validation repertoires were generated on the platform also employed for the 670 or so repertoires of the first cohort. The study combined high-throughput TCR immunosequencing, statistical association of individual TCRs with disease status, and machine learning to predict cytomegalovirus infection status. The study aimed to test whether cataloging public T cell receptors could reveal signatures of past pathogen exposure. Besides the first cohort of some 670 subjects, a separate validation cohort made up of 95 to 150 different subjects was used. The investigation overall reported the following: A total of about 180 TCR beta chains were listed by the study as associated with cytomegalovirus. Three of the identified cytomegalovirus-associated TCR beta chains were confirmed in vitro to be specific for cytomegalovirus antigens. While some public TCRs were present in many individuals, most TCR sequences turned up only very rarely across donors. All 120 or so repertoires were used to score co-occurrence in the validation cohort in a later analysis, because that analysis had no HLA typing for the cohort. The classifier was reported to diagnose cytomegalovirus status with high specificity and sensitivity in both the original cohort and the validation cohort. A later analysis found that TCRs clustered in the first cohort also tended to co-occur in the roughly 120 validation repertoires, with 94% of cluster scores above 0. It was suggested by the authors that the approach could potentially be generalized to other disease states and immunological phenotypes.

The library was made by the immunoSEQ multiplex PCR assay. The study's processing was this. A statistical classification framework was built to diagnose cytomegalovirus status from the catalog of TCR beta chain sequences. TCRdb's version of the immuneACCESS table is confined to in-frame rearrangements and falls short of the full clone set. An unresolved V gene accounts for under half of the shortfall where checked; the remainder is of unknown origin. D and trimming were read from the DNA, whereas the V and J calls and clone size are those reported in that table. Here the sample has roughly 330,000 clones; about nine tenths occur a single time. About 1% of the sample rests with the top ten. The donors were included in the validation cohort of 90 to 150 subjects, a group kept apart from the roughly 670-subject first cohort. The material sequenced was PBMCs. The sequence was collected from a young woman in good health and CMV-seropositive.

The bases read TGTGCCAGCTCACCAGGGGCCCCTGGGATTCAGCCCCAGCATTTT. Its product reads: CASSPGAPGIQPQHF. The rearrangement joined TRBV18 to TRBJ1-5, with a tentative D gene TRBD1 over 5 matching bases. Sequences KGHSH (CDR1) and LQKENI (CDR2) are obtained from the germline V gene. V loses 2 bases, J loses 6 bases, and the germline ends lie 14 bases apart. The CDR3 numbers 15 residues from cysteine through phenylalanine. Only the CDR3 portion is preserved as DNA: 45 bases, with reading frame beginning at the first base. Beyond the CDR3, the reference TRBV18 and TRBJ1-5 genes provide the residues; the full variable domain reads: NAGVMQNPRHLVRRRGQEARLRCSPMKGHSHVYWYRQLPEEGLKFMVYLQKENIIDESGMPKERFSAEFPKEGPSILRIQQVVRGDSAAYFCASSPGAPGIQPQHFGDGTRLSIL.